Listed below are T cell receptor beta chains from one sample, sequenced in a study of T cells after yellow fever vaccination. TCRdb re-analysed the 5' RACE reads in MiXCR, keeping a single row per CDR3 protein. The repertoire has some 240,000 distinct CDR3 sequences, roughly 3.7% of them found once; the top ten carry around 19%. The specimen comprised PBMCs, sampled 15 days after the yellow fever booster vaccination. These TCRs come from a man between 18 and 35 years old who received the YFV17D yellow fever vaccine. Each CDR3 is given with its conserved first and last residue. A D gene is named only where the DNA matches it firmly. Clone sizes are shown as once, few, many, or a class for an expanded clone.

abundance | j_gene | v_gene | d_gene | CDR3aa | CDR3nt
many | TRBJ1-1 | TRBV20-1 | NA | CSAKGRLNTEAFF | TGCAGTGCTAAAGGGCGGTTGAACACTGAAGCTTTCTTT
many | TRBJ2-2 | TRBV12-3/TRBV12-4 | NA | CATAPGRVAHTGELFF | TGTGCCACCGCACCTGGGCGGGTAGCCCACACCGGGGAGCTGTTTTTT
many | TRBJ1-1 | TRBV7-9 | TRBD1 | CASSLYGTENTEAFF | TGTGCCAGCAGCTTATACGGGACAGAGAACACTGAAGCTTTCTTT
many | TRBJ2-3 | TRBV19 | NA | CASTLGPALRPDTQYF | TGTGCCAGTACTCTCGGACCCGCTCTTCGCCCAGATACGCAGTATTTT
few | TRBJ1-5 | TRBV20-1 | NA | CSARGDGGNQPQHF | TGCAGTGCTAGGGGGGACGGGGGCAATCAGCCCCAGCATTTT
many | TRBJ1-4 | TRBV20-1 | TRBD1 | CSARGAPGQVQEKLFF | TGCAGTGCTAGAGGTGCCCCGGGACAGGTACAGGAAAAACTGTTTTTT
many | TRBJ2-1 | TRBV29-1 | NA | CSVDLGKGHNEQFF | TGCAGCGTTGATTTGGGAAAGGGCCACAATGAGCAGTTCTTC
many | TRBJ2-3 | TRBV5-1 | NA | CASSLPGFRTDTQYF | TGCGCCAGCAGCTTGCCCGGGTTCCGCACAGATACGCAGTATTTT
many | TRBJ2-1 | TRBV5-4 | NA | CASSFTEYNEQFF | TGTGCCAGCAGCTTTACGGAATACAATGAGCAGTTCTTC
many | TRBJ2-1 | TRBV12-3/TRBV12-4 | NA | CASSFGVNEQFF | TGTGCCAGCAGTTTCGGGGTTAATGAGCAGTTCTTC
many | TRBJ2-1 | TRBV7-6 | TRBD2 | CASSLGSGGLEQFF | TGTGCCAGCAGCTTAGGCTCGGGGGGGTTGGAGCAGTTCTTC
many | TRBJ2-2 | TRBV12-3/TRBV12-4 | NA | CASSRGESTGELFF | TGTGCCAGCAGTAGGGGAGAGAGCACCGGGGAGCTGTTTTTT